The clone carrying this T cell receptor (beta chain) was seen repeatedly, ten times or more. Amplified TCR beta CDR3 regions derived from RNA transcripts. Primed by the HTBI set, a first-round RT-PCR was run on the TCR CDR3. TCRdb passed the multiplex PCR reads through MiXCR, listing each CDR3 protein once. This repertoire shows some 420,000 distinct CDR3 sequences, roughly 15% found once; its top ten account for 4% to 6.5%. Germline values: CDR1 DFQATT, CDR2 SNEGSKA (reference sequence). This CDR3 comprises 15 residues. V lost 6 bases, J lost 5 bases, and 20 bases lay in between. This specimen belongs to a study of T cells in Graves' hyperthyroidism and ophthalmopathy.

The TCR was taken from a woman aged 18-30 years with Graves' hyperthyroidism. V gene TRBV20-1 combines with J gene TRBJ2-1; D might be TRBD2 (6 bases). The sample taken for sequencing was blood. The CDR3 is CSAPRREFANNEQFF. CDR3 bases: TGCAGTGCACCCCGACGGGAGTTTGCTAACAATGAGCAGTTCTTC.